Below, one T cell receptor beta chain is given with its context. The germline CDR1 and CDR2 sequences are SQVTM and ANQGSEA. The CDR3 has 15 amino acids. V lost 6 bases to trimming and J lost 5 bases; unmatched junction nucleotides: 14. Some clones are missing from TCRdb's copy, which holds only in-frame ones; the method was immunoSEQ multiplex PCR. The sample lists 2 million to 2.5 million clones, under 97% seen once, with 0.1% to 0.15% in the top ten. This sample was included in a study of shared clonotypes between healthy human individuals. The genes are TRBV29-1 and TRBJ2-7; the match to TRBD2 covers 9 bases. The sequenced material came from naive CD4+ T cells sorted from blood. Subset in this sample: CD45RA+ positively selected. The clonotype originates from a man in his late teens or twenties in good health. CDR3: CSVALRLAGSHEQYF. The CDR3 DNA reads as TGCAGCGTCGCATTAAGGCTAGCGGGGAGCCACGAGCAGTACTTC.